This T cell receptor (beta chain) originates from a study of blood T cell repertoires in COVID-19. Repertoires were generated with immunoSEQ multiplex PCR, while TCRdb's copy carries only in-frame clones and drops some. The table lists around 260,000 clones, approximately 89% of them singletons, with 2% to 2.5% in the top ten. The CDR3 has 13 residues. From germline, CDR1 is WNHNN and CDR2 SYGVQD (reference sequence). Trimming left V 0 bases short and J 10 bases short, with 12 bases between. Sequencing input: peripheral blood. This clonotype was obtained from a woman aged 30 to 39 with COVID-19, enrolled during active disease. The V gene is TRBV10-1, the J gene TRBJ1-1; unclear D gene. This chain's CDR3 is CASSESTVRAAFF. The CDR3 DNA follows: TGCGCCAGCAGTGAGTCTACTGTCCGAGCAGCTTTCTTT.